The sequence of this TCR beta chain was determined in a study of Ad26.COV2.S vaccination and SARS-CoV-2 variants. The treatment is: some 20 received Ad26.COV2.S at low or high dose, single or two shots; roughly 5 received placebo; per-sample allocation not given. Specimens were obtained on day 63 following the first vaccine or placebo injection. Donation was by an adult aged 18-55 years who was in Boston. The repertoire was sequenced with immunoSEQ multiplex PCR; TCRdb's copy has only in-frame clones and lacks some. The sample has about 350,000 clones, approximately 86% seen once; the top ten hold around 11%. This clone has more than one count but fewer than ten. Antigen: not known. Study-wide results and caveats: Vaccinees showed greater spike-specific TCR breadth than placebo recipients. TCR breadth and depth analyses may have underestimated total T cell responses.

The V gene's germline CDR1 is LGHDT and CDR2 YNNKEL (reference sequence). This CDR3 is 13 amino acids long. Trimming at V came to 4 bases and at J to 7 bases, leaving 2 bases not matched to a gene. This receptor was obtained from a person between 18 and 65 years old who received the Ad26.COV2.S COVID-19 vaccine or a placebo. V usage is TRBV3-1 (or the pseudogene TRBV3-2) and J usage is TRBJ1-1, with 11 bases lining up with TRBD1. The sequenced sample was peripheral blood, obtained in a trial of Ad26.COV2.S vaccine versus placebo. CDR3 sequence: CASSRDRGYEAFF. The CDR3 DNA reads TGTGCCAGCAGCCGGGACAGGGGGTATGAAGCTTTCTTT.